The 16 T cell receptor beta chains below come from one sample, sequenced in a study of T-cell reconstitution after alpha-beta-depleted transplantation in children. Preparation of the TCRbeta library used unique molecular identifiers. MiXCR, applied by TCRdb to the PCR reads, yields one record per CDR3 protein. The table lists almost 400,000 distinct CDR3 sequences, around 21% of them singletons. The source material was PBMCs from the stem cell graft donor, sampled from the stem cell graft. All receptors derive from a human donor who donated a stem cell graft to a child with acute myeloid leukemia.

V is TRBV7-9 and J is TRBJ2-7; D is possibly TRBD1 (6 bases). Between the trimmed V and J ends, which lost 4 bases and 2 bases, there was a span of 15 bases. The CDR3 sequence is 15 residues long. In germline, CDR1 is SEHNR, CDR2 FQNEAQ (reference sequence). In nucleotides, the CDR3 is TGTGCCAGCAGCTCAGAAAACAGGGTGCCCTACGAGCAGTACTTC. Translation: CASSSENRVPYEQYF.

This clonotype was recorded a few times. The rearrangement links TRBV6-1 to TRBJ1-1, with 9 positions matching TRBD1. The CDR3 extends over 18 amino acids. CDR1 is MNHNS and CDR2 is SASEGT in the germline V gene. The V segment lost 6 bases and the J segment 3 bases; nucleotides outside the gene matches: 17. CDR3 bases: TGTGCCAGCAGCCCCCGACAGGGGGTTTATTGGACGGACACTGAAGCTTTCTTT. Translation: CASSPRQGVYWTDTEAFF.

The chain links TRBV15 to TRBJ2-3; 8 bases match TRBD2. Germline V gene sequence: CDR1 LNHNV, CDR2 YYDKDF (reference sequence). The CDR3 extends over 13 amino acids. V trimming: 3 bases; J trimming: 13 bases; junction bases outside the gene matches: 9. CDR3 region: CATSSSKRELKYF. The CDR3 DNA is TGTGCCACCAGCAGCAGTAAGCGGGAGCTAAAGTATTTT.

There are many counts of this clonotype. This CDR3 is CSAMSGGLGYEQFF. In DNA, the CDR3 is TGCAGTGCTATGTCTGGAGGCCTCGGGTATGAGCAGTTCTTC. The chain links TRBV20-1 to TRBJ2-1; D is perhaps TRBD2 (5 bases). With 4 bases removed from V and 8 bases from J, the gap between germline ends came to 18 bases. Germline assignment: CDR1 DFQATT and CDR2 SNEGSKA (reference sequence). The CDR3 covers 14 residues.

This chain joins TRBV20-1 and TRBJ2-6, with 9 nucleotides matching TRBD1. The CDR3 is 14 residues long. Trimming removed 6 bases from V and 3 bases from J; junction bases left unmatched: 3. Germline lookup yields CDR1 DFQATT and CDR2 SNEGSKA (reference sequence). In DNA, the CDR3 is TGCAGTGCAAAGACAGGGGGTGGGGCCAACGTCCTGACTTTC. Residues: CSAKTGGGANVLTF.

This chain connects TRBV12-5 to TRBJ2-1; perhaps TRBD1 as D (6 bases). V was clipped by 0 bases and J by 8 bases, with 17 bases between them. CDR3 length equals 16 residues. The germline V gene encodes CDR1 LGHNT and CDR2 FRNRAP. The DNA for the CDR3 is TGTGCTAGTGGTTTGGTACTTGGGGGCATTGGTCATGAGCAGTTCTTC. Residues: CASGLVLGGIGHEQFF.

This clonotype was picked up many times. The CDR3 DNA reads as TGTGCCAGCAGTGATATGGGGACAGGGAACACTGAAGCTTTCTTT. Amino acids: CASSDMGTGNTEAFF. The V gene is TRBV25-1, the J gene TRBJ1-1; 8 bases match TRBD1. Looked up from germline, CDR1 is MGHDK and CDR2 is SYGVNS. V was pared by 3 bases and J by 1 base, with 4 bases of the junction left unmatched. This CDR3 has 15 amino acids. The full variable domain, its missing parts supplied by reference TRBV25-1 and TRBJ1-1, is EADIYQTPRYLVIGTGKKITLECSQTMGHDKMYWYQQDPGMELHLIHYSYGVNSTEKGDLSSESTVSRIRTEHFPLTLESARPSHTSQYLCASSDMGTGNTEAFFGQGTRLTVV.

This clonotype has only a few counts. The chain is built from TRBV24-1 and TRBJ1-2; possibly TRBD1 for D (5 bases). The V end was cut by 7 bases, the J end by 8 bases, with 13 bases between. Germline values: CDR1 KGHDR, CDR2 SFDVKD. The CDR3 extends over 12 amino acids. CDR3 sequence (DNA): TGTGCCACCAGGAGGAGGGACGGGGGCTACACCTTC. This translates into CATRRRDGGYTF.

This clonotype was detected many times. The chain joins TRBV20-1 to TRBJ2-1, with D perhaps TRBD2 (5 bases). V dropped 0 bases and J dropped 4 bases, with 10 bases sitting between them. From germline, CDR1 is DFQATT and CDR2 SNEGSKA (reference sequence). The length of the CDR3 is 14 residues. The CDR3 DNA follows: TGCAGTGCTAGAGATGCTAGCCGTTACAATGAGCAGTTCTTC. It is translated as CSARDASRYNEQFF.

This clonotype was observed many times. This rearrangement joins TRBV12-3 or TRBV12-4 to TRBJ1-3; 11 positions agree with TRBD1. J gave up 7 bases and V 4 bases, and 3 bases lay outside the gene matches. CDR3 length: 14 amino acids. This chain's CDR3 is CASSSRDRGNTIYF. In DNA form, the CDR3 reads TGTGCCAGCAGTTCCCGGGACAGGGGGAACACCATATATTTT.

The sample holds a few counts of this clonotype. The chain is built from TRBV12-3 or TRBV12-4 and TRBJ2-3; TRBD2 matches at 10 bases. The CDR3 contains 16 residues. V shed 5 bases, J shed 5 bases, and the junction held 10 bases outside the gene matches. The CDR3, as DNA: TGTGCCAGCAGTCCGTCTAGCGGGAGCCCAAAAGATACGCAGTATTTT. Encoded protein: CASSPSSGSPKDTQYF.

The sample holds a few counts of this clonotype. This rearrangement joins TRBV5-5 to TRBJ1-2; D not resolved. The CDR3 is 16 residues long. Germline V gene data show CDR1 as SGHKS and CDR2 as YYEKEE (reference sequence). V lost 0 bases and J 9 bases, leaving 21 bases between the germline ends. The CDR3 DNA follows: TGTGCCAGCAGCTTGGAAGCGGACCCCCGGCTCTTTAGCTACACCTTC. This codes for CASSLEADPRLFSYTF.

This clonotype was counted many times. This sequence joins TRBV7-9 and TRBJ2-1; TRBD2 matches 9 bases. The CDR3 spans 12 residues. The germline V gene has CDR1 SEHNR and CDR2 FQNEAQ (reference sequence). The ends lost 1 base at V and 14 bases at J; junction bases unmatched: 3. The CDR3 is CASSLESGRKFF. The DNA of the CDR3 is TGTGCCAGCAGCTTAGAAAGCGGGAGGAAGTTCTTC.

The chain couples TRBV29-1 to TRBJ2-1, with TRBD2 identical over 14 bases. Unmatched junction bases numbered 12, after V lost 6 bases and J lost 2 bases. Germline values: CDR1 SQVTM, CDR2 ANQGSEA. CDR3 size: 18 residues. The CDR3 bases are TGCAGCGTGGGACCGGGACTAGCGGGAGTAACGGCCTACAATGAGCAGTTCTTC. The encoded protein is CSVGPGLAGVTAYNEQFF.

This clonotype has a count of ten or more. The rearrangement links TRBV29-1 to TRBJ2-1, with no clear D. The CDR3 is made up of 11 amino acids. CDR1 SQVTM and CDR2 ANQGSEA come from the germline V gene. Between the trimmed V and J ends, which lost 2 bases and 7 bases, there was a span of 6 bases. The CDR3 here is CSVEFGNEQFF. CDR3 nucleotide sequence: TGCAGCGTTGAATTCGGGAATGAGCAGTTCTTC.

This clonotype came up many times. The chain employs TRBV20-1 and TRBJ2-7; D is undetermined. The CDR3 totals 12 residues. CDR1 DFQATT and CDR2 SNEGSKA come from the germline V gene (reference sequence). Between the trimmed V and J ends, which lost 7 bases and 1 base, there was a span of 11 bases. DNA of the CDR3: TGCAGTGTCCGACCGATATCCTACGAGCAGTACTTC. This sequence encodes CSVRPISYEQYF.